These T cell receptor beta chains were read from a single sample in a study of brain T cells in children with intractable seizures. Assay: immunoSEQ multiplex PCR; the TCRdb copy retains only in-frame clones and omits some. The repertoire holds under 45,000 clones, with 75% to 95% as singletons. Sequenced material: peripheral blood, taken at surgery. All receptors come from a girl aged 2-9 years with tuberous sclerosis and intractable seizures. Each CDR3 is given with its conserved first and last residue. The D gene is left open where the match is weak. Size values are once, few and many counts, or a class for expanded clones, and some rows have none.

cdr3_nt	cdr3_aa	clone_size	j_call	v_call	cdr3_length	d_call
TGTGCCAGTACCCTGACAGGGATGGCCGGGGAGCTGTTTTTT	CASTLTGMAGELFF	.	TRBJ2-2	TRBV19	14	TRBD1
TGTGCCAGCAGTCCCGGGACAGGGGTAGATACGCAGTATTTT	CASSPGTGVDTQYF	.	TRBJ2-3	TRBV27	14	TRBD1
TGTGCCAGCAGTGAAGGGACAGAGAAAGAAAAACTGTTTTTT	CASSEGTEKEKLFF	.	TRBJ1-4	TRBV2	14	.
TGTGCCAGCAGTTACTTAGAGACAGCGTCTGGTAGCGAGCAGTACTTC	CASSYLETASGSEQYF	.	TRBJ2-7	TRBV6-5	16	.
TGCGCCAGCAGCCCGGGACAGGGACCACATAGAAACTATGGCTACACCTTC	CASSPGQGPHRNYGYTF	.	TRBJ1-2	TRBV10-2	17	TRBD1
TGTGCCAGCAGCTACGCTAGCGGGACTAGCGGCTACGAGCAGTACTTC	CASSYASGTSGYEQYF	once	TRBJ2-7	TRBV5-4	16	TRBD2
TGTGCCAGCAGCCTCTTAGCGGAAGAGACCCAGTACTTC	CASSLLAEETQYF	.	TRBJ2-5	TRBV5-4	13	.
TGTGCCAGCACCGGGACGCCGAGCAAAAACATTCAGTACTTC	CASTGTPSKNIQYF	.	TRBJ2-4	TRBV5-8	14	.
TGTGCCAGCAGTACGGGGTCCAAAGCTTTCTTT	CASSTGSKAFF	.	TRBJ1-1	TRBV11-1	11	.
TGTGCCAGCAGTGTAAGAGGTCCAGATACGCAGTATTTT	CASSVRGPDTQYF	.	TRBJ2-3	TRBV2	13	.
TGCGCCAGCAGCCCGGGACCGGGGGAAGAGACCCAGTACTTC	CASSPGPGEETQYF	.	TRBJ2-5	TRBV5-1	14	.
TGTGCCAGCAGCCCTGAGTGGGACTACAGGGGCTACACCTTC	CASSPEWDYRGYTF	once	TRBJ1-2	TRBV9	14	.
TGTGCCAGTAGTATTATCAGGGAAACCGGACTGATTCAGCCCCAGCATTTT	CASSIIRETGLIQPQHF	.	TRBJ1-5	TRBV19	17	.
TGTGCCAGCCGGGACCGACAGCTATATTCACCCCTCCACTTT	CASRDRQLYSPLHF	.	TRBJ1-6	TRBV5-5	14	.
TGTGCCAGCAGGACAGGGGCCAGTGGCTACACCTTC	CASRTGASGYTF	.	TRBJ1-2	TRBV6-5	12	TRBD1
TGTGCCAGCAGTCCGAGACTAGCGGGGGGGAAGACCCAGTACTTC	CASSPRLAGGKTQYF	.	TRBJ2-5	TRBV28	15	TRBD2
TGTGCCAGTAGTATAGATACTCCGAGCTCCTATAATTCACCCCTCCACTTT	CASSIDTPSSYNSPLHF	.	TRBJ1-6	TRBV19	17	.
TGCGCCAGCAGTCTCCGGGGAGGGAACGCCGGGGAGCTGTTTTTT	CASSLRGGNAGELFF	.	TRBJ2-2	TRBV5-1	15	TRBD2
TGCAGTGCTAGTAGGGTGGGGGAGTGGGGTCAGCCCCAGCATTTT	CSASRVGEWGQPQHF	.	TRBJ1-5	TRBV20-1	15	.
TGTGCCAGCAGTGACTGGGGACAGGGGATCTACGAGCAGTACTTC	CASSDWGQGIYEQYF	.	TRBJ2-7	TRBV2	15	TRBD1